Below, 31 T cell receptor beta chains from the same sample are listed, as sequenced in a study of cytomegalovirus exposure and HLA in healthy donors. Only in-frame clones appear in the TCRdb table, and some are missing; sequencing was by immunoSEQ multiplex PCR. The repertoire includes around 70,000 clones, approximately 96% of them detected once, and around 3.2% sits in the top ten. Sample: PBMCs. These TCRs come from a man younger than 35 in good health and CMV-seronegative.

In regard to this clone: One end of the junction fails to match germline, which may point to a read error. The chain recombines TRBV2 with TRBJ2-1; the D gene is possibly TRBD2 (7 bases). The germline V gene has CDR1 SNHLY and CDR2 FYNNEI. The CDR3 covers 15 residues. CDR3 sequence (DNA): TGTGCCAGCAGCGAAGAGGGGGGGGCTAGGAATGAGCAGTTCTTC. Residues: CASSEEGGARNEQFF.

Concerning this clone: No DNA is shown, since the ends of the CDR3 on it are uncertain; the CDR3 is the one TCRdb lists. This rearrangement joins TRBV29-1 to TRBJ2-7; the D call in the table, TRBD1, was not verified against the DNA. Germline V gene data show CDR1 as SQVTM and CDR2 as ANQGSEA. The CDR3 is made up of 12 amino acids, end residues included. CDR3: CSVASGTGGRDF.

This clone is a singleton in its sample. The chain links TRBV4-1 to TRBJ2-7; the D gene is possibly TRBD2 (5 bases). The CDR3 extends over 13 amino acids. The V and J ends lost 4 bases and 2 bases respectively, with 9 bases between them. CDR1 and CDR2 (germline): MGHRA, YSYEKL. CDR3 amino acids: CASSRTGAYEQYF. The DNA of the CDR3 is TGCGCCAGCAGCCGGACTGGTGCCTACGAGCAGTACTTC.

The chain joins TRBV11-3 to TRBJ2-5, with D tentatively TRBD2 (7 bases). The CDR3 spans 13 residues. V was pared by 5 bases and J by 6 bases, with 13 bases between. The V gene's germline CDR1 is SGHNT and CDR2 YENEEA. The CDR3 is CASSGGGAQTQYF. As DNA, the CDR3 is TGTGCCAGCAGCGGGGGGGGCGCACAGACCCAGTACTTC. Drawing the rest from reference TRBV11-3 and TRBJ2-5, the complete variable domain is EAGVVQSPRYKIIEKKQPVAFWCNPISGHNTLYWYLQNLGQGPELLIRYENEEAVDDSQLPKDRFSAERLKGVDSTLKIQPAELGDSAVYLCASSGGGAQTQYFGPGTRLLVL.

This clone was seen only once. V is TRBV9 and J is TRBJ2-2; a possible D gene is TRBD2 (5 bases). Trimming pared 0 bases from V and 5 bases from J, leaving 14 bases between. Germline V lookup: CDR1 SGDLS, CDR2 YYNGEE. This CDR3 region has 16 residues. The CDR3 reads CASSVADSRGTGELFF. DNA for the CDR3: TGTGCCAGCAGCGTAGCGGACTCCCGAGGGACCGGGGAGCTGTTTTTT.

This chain uses TRBV2 with TRBJ1-1; the D is unclear. CDR1 is SNHLY and CDR2 is FYNNEI in the germline V gene. V was shortened by 7 bases and J by 4 bases, with 13 bases between the two germline ends. This CDR3 comprises 13 residues. The CDR3 DNA reads as TGTGCCAGCACTCTTGGAGTTGGCACTGAAGCTTTCTTT. Residues: CASTLGVGTEAFF.

The chain joins TRBV6-1 to TRBJ1-2, with TRBD1 matching over 11 bases. Trimming removed 7 bases from V and 7 bases from J; junction bases left unmatched: 8. The length of the CDR3 is 14 residues. Germline V gene sequence: CDR1 MNHNS, CDR2 SASEGT. The CDR3 protein is CASTPGQGAAGYTF. The CDR3 DNA sequence: TGTGCCAGCACCCCAGGACAGGGGGCCGCTGGCTACACCTTC.

V is TRBV4-2 and J is TRBJ2-1; the D is unclear. Germline V gives CDR1 LGHNA, CDR2 YNFKEQ. The CDR3 runs 13 residues. V shed 1 base and J shed 6 bases, with 7 bases lying between them. The CDR3 loop reads CASSQAEPNEQFF. DNA for the CDR3: TGTGCCAGCAGCCAAGCCGAGCCCAATGAGCAGTTCTTC.

This chain links TRBV2 with TRBJ2-1; 12 nucleotides agree with TRBD2. The junction had 6 bases not matched to a gene; V was cut back by 4 bases and J by 5 bases. CDR1 SNHLY and CDR2 FYNNEI come from the germline V gene. CDR3 length: 16 residues. The CDR3 DNA is TGTGCCAGCAGTGTGGCTAGCGGGGGGGGAAACAATGAGCAGTTCTTC. Encoded protein: CASSVASGGGNNEQFF.

The chain recombines TRBV19 with TRBJ2-7, with 9 bases fitting TRBD1. The V gene's germline CDR1 is LNHDA and CDR2 SQIVND (reference sequence). The length of the CDR3 is 14 residues. Trimming took 6 bases from V and 3 from J; bases not matched to a gene: 6. The CDR3 region is CASRTDRGGYEQYF. The CDR3 bases are TGTGCCAGTAGAACGGACAGGGGAGGCTACGAGCAGTACTTC.

As concerns this clone: Other nucleotide sequences from this sample produce the same CDR3. V usage is TRBV5-4 and J usage is TRBJ2-2; D ambiguous. From germline, CDR1 is SGHNT and CDR2 YYREEE (reference sequence). The V and J ends lost 0 bases and 4 bases respectively, with 7 bases between them. This CDR3 comprises 14 residues. The CDR3: CASSLAGGTGELFF. CDR3 in DNA: TGTGCCAGCAGCTTGGCCGGCGGCACCGGGGAGCTGTTTTTT.

J is TRBJ1-1 and V is TRBV27; 8 nucleotides match TRBD1. This CDR3 has 14 residues. Germline lookup yields CDR1 MNHEY and CDR2 SMNVEV (reference sequence). V dropped 5 bases and J dropped 9; count of bases not matched to a gene: 11. The DNA of the CDR3 is TGTGCCAGCAGTCCCAACTCCGACAGGGGACAAGCTTTCTTT. Its protein is CASSPNSDRGQAFF.

The chain combines TRBV5-4 with TRBJ2-5; TRBD2 is a possible D gene (7 bases). V lost 0 bases, J lost 2 bases, and 14 bases lay in between. Germline CDR1 reads SGHNT; CDR2 reads YYREEE (reference sequence). The CDR3 is 16 amino acids. CDR3 DNA sequence: TGTGCCAGCAGCTTGGATCCGGGGGGCCGTCAAGAGACCCAGTACTTC. Translating it yields CASSLDPGGRQETQYF. The entire variable domain, with the rest obtained from reference TRBV5-4 and TRBJ2-5, is as follows: ETGVTQSPTHLIKTRGQQVTLRCSSQSGHNTVSWYQQALGQGPQFIFQYYREEENGRGNFPPRFSGLQFPNYSSELNVNALELDDSALYLCASSLDPGGRQETQYFGPGTRLLVL.

The chain uses TRBV2 and TRBJ1-1; possible D gene TRBD1, 5 bases. V lost 2 bases to trimming and J lost 0 bases, with 16 bases between them. The CDR3 runs 17 residues. The V gene's germline CDR1 is SNHLY and CDR2 FYNNEI. The CDR3 DNA sequence: TGTGCCAGCAGTGAATGGTTAGGTGCGGGGGTGAACACTGAAGCTTTCTTT. Its translation: CASSEWLGAGVNTEAFF. The full variable domain, its missing parts supplied by reference TRBV2 and TRBJ1-1, is EPEVTQTPSHQVTQMGQEVILRCVPISNHLYFYWYRQILGQKVEFLVSFYNNEISEKSEIFDDQFSVERPDGSNFTLKIRSTKLEDSAMYFCASSEWLGAGVNTEAFFGQGTRLTVV.

The chain employs TRBV11-3 and TRBJ2-3, with 8 nucleotides matching TRBD2. Unmatched junction bases numbered 6, after V lost 5 bases and J lost 2 bases. The CDR3 length is 15 residues. Per germline, CDR1 SGHNT and CDR2 YENEEA. DNA of the CDR3: TGTGCCAGCAGCGGGGGGCGGGGGGCCACAGATACGCAGTATTTT. Protein: CASSGGRGATDTQYF.

The chain carries TRBV5-4 and TRBJ1-1, with TRBD1 matching 7 bases. V shed 4 bases and J 5 bases; nucleotides not matched to a gene: 11. CDR1 and CDR2 from the germline V gene are SGHNT and YYREEE (reference sequence). The CDR3 is 15 amino acids. DNA of the CDR3: TGTGCCAGCAGCGCCTCAGCAGGGGGGAGGACTGAAGCTTTCTTT. Protein product: CASSASAGGRTEAFF.

This chain connects TRBV15 to TRBJ1-4; 11 bases match TRBD1. The germline gives CDR1 LNHNV, CDR2 YYDKDF (reference sequence). Germline trimming cut 2 bases from V and 7 bases from J; bases unmatched to any gene: 6. This CDR3 spans 16 amino acids. The DNA for the CDR3 is TGTGCCACCAGCAGACTACCGGGACAGGGGGGTGAAAAACTGTTTTTT. Translating it yields CATSRLPGQGGEKLFF.

The chain links TRBV7-3 to TRBJ2-5, with 9 bases aligning to TRBD1. In germline, CDR1 is SGHTA, CDR2 FQGTGA. The CDR3 is 14 residues long. The V gene end was trimmed by 4 bases and the J gene end by 3 bases; junction bases not matched to a gene: 3. In DNA form, the CDR3 reads TGTGCCAGCAGCTCCACAGGGGGCGAAGAGACCCAGTACTTC. It yields the protein CASSSTGGEETQYF.

The gene calls are TRBV19 and TRBJ2-7; 11 nucleotides agree with TRBD1. CDR1 is LNHDA, CDR2 SQIVND, per germline (reference sequence). The CDR3 has 14 amino acids. The V and J ends lost 5 bases and 6 bases, in that order; junction bases with no gene match: 6. CDR3 region: CASSPGQGAREQYF. Here the CDR3 DNA reads TGTGCCAGTAGTCCCGGACAGGGGGCTCGCGAGCAGTACTTC.

V and J are TRBV10-1 and TRBJ2-1, with 12 bases aligning to TRBD2. Trimming removed 5 bases from V and 7 bases from J; junction bases left unmatched: 6. This CDR3 is built from 15 residues. CDR1 WNHNN and CDR2 SYGVQD come from the germline V gene (reference sequence). The CDR3 here is CASSSSGGASNEQFF. As DNA, the CDR3 is TGCGCCAGCAGTTCTAGCGGGGGGGCGAGTAATGAGCAGTTCTTC.

V usage is TRBV9 and J usage is TRBJ2-1, with D possibly being TRBD1 (5 bases). The length of the CDR3 is 15 residues. V lost 0 bases and J lost 9, with 16 bases in between. Germline values: CDR1 SGDLS, CDR2 YYNGEE. For the CDR3, the DNA is TGTGCCAGCAGCGTAGGGCTGATGGGGCAGTCTGAGCAGTTCTTC. Translating it yields CASSVGLMGQSEQFF.

CDR3 in DNA: TGTGCCAGCACCCTTTTAGGGACAGGTAACAATGAGCAGTTCTTC. Protein: CASTLLGTGNNEQFF. The chain has TRBV11-1 and TRBJ2-1; 8 nucleotides match TRBD1. The CDR3 sequence is 15 residues long. The germline V gene encodes CDR1 SGHAT and CDR2 FQDESV (reference sequence). V shed 7 bases, J shed 5 bases, and the junction held 10 bases outside the gene matches.

This chain joins TRBV5-4 and TRBJ2-7; 9 nucleotides match TRBD1. This CDR3 has 15 amino acids. V lost 4 bases, J lost 2 bases, and 7 bases stayed unmatched. Germline CDR1 is SGHNT and CDR2 is YYREEE (reference sequence). CDR3 sequence: CASSLPGTGTYEQYF. Written as DNA, the CDR3 is TGTGCCAGCAGCCTCCCCGGGACAGGGACCTACGAGCAGTACTTC.

The rearrangement links TRBV4-3 to TRBJ1-1, with TRBD1 matching 11 bases. The trim removed 3 bases at V and 4 bases at J, leaving 4 bases unmatched. The CDR3 covers 15 residues. Looked up from germline, CDR1 is LGHNA and CDR2 is YSLEER. This CDR3 reads CASSHPGTGGTEAFF. The CDR3 nucleotides read TGCGCCAGCAGCCATCCCGGGACAGGGGGCACTGAAGCTTTCTTT.

This chain uses TRBV7-9 with TRBJ2-7; D might be TRBD1 (6 bases). There are 13 residues in the CDR3. The ends were cut back, 5 bases at V and 3 bases at J, with 11 bases in the middle. Germline V gives CDR1 SEHNR, CDR2 FQNEAQ (reference sequence). CDR3 coding DNA: TGTGCCAGCAGCCCCCCGGACAGCTACGAGCAGTACTTC. Encoded protein: CASSPPDSYEQYF.

This clone came up once. The gene calls are TRBV2 and TRBJ1-1, with D hard to call. Per germline, CDR1 SNHLY and CDR2 FYNNEI. The CDR3 is 13 amino acids. Trimming left V 9 bases short and J 2 bases short, with 13 bases between. Written as DNA, the CDR3 is TGTGCCAGTGAGCGGGGTTTCAACACTGAAGCTTTCTTT. Its translation: CASERGFNTEAFF.

V and J are TRBV7-2 and TRBJ2-3; D may be TRBD2 (5 bases). CDR1 is SGHTA, CDR2 FQGNSA, per germline. This CDR3 comprises 15 residues. V lost 5 bases to trimming and J lost 5 bases, with 17 bases between them. The CDR3 sequence: CASSRRLSGGDTQYF. CDR3 bases: TGTGCCAGCAGCCGCCGACTAAGCGGTGGAGATACGCAGTATTTT.

This rearrangement joins TRBV5-4 to TRBJ2-5; 8 bases fit TRBD1. Germline values: CDR1 SGHNT, CDR2 YYREEE (reference sequence). The trim removed 4 bases at V and 5 bases at J, leaving 10 bases unmatched. This CDR3 comprises 15 residues. CDR3 bases: TGTGCCAGCAGCCCTAGGGACAGGCGAGGGGAGACCCAGTACTTC. Translating gives CASSPRDRRGETQYF. The full variable domain, with the rest looked up from reference TRBV5-4 and TRBJ2-5, is ETGVTQSPTHLIKTRGQQVTLRCSSQSGHNTVSWYQQALGQGPQFIFQYYREEENGRGNFPPRFSGLQFPNYSSELNVNALELDDSALYLCASSPRDRRGETQYFGPGTRLLVL.

The chain uses TRBV19 and TRBJ2-7; D is ambiguous. From germline, CDR1 is LNHDA and CDR2 SQIVND (reference sequence). Deletions cut 5 bases from V and 0 bases from J, with 8 bases between. This CDR3 has 13 residues. The CDR3 DNA follows: TGTGCCAGTAGTCGGCCGGGCTCCTACGAGCAGTACTTC. Its translation: CASSRPGSYEQYF.

The rearrangement uses TRBV4-1 and TRBJ1-3, with 9 bases lining up with TRBD1. Germline loops: CDR1 MGHRA, CDR2 YSYEKL. V was clipped by 4 bases and J by 5 bases; unmatched bases: 6. CDR3 length: 15 residues. This CDR3 is CASSPPGQGRNTIYF. The CDR3 DNA reads as TGCGCCAGCAGCCCCCCCGGACAGGGGAGAAACACCATATATTTT.

The chain carries TRBV10-3 and TRBJ2-3; 10 bases fit TRBD1. Per germline, CDR1 ENHRY and CDR2 SYGVKD. This CDR3 spans 16 amino acids. J lost 2 bases, V lost 6 bases, and 8 bases had no gene match. CDR3 nucleotide sequence: TGTGCCATCAGGAGCGGACAGGGGGGTTACACAGATACGCAGTATTTT. Translation: CAIRSGQGGYTDTQYF.